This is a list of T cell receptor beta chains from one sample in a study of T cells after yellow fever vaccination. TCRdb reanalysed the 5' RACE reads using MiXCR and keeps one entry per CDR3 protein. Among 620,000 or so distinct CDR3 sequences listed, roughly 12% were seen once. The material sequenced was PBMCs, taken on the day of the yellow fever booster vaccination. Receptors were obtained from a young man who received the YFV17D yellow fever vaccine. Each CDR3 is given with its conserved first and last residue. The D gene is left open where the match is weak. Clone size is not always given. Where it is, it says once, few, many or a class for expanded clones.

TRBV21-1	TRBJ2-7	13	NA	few	TGTGCCAGCAGCTCGCGCGGAGTACGACGACAGTACTTC	CASSSRGVRRQYF
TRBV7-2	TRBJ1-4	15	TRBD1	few	TGTGCCAGCAGCACCCGGACAGGGATTGTAGAAAAACTGTTTTTT	CASSTRTGIVEKLFF
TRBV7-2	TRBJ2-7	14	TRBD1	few	TGTGCCACCAGCGGACAGGGGGGATATTACGAGCAGTACTTC	CATSGQGGYYEQYF
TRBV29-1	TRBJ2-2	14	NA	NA	TGCAGCGTTGAAGGCCTTCTAGGTGGCGGGGAGCTGTTTTTT	CSVEGLLGGGELFF
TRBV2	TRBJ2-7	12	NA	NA	TGTGCCGGACGGGGGAGTGGCTACGAGCAGTACTTC	CAGRGSGYEQYF
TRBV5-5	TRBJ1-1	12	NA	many	TGTGCCAGCAGCTTGGGACTTACTGAAGCTTTCTTT	CASSLGLTEAFF
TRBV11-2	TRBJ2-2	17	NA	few	TGTGCCAGCAGCTTAGATATGCTAAGGGGGAAGGCCGGGGAGCTGTTTTTT	CASSLDMLRGKAGELFF
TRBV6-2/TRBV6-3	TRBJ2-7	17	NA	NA	TGTGCCAGCAGCCCCATCTGGCTGGCCCGGGGCCCCTACGAGCAGTACTTC	CASSPIWLARGPYEQYF
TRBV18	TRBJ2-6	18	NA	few	TGTGCCAGCTCACCTTCGTCAGGGGCCTCTTCTGGGGCCAACGTCCTGACTTTC	CASSPSSGASSGANVLTF
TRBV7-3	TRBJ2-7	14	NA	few	TGTGCCAGCAGCCCAACGGGCGGGGACGGCGTGCAGTACTTC	CASSPTGGDGVQYF
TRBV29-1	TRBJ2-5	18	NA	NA	TGCAGCGTTGCGGGGGGATTGGTGAGGGGGGCTTCGTTAGAGACCCAGTACTTC	CSVAGGLVRGASLETQYF